This T cell receptor (beta chain) was documented in a study of OX40 agonist ivuxolimab in advanced cancers. Study at large: Patients were 82.7% male with ages roughly 23 to 79, mean about 65. General observations from the study: Nonresponders included some who also had low normalized T-cell clonal expansion. There were, on average, more expanded clones in CD8+ T cells than in CD4+.

On this clone itself: No antigen is known for it.

The V segment lost 2 bases and the J segment 3 bases; nucleotides outside the gene matches: 3. Germline V CDR1 and CDR2: MNHEY, SMNVEV (reference sequence). The CDR3 has 14 amino acids. People who had autoimmune disease history or systemic immunosuppression were excluded. The assay was immunoSEQ multiplex PCR, and TCRdb's table has in-frame clones only and misses some. The sample holds more than 55,000 clones, around 93% seen once. The sequences come from CD4+ or CD8+ T cells sorted from blood, collected in a trial of the OX40 agonist ivuxolimab. The sequence came from an adult with an advanced solid tumor such as melanoma, head and neck, liver or kidney cancer. The chain couples TRBV27 to TRBJ1-1, with 7 bases matching TRBD1. CDR3 amino acids: CASSLSRGDTEAFF. For the CDR3, the DNA is TGTGCCAGCAGTTTAAGCAGGGGGGACACTGAAGCTTTCTTT.